This T cell receptor (beta chain) was obtained from a study of identical twins. Notes on the study in general: Among out-of-frame alpha sequences shared by twins, low generation probability occurred in excess.

From germline, CDR1 is SEHNR and CDR2 FQNEAQ (reference sequence). The CDR3 has 15 residues. J was trimmed by 5 bases and V by 5 bases; bases with no gene match: 8. cDNA molecules carried unique molecular identifiers, and template switching added a universal primer site. Via MiXCR, TCRdb re-called the 5' RACE reads, giving one row per CDR3 protein. Among a few hundred thousand distinct CDR3 sequences listed, roughly a tenth were seen once. This clonotype has more than one count but fewer than ten. The antigen is not known. This receptor was taken from a man in his forties or fifties in good health. The J gene is TRBJ2-5, the V gene TRBV7-9; 10 positions match TRBD1. Sequences were obtained from memory T cells sorted from blood. CDR3 nucleotides: TGTGCCAGCAGCCGGGGACAGGGGATCGGTGAGACCCAGTACTTC. As protein: CASSRGQGIGETQYF.